This T cell receptor (beta chain) was identified in a study of cytomegalovirus exposure and HLA in healthy donors. The PCR had 60 Vbeta and 13 Jbeta primers. Profiled with immunoSEQ multiplex PCR; TCRdb holds only in-frame clones, not every one. Among under 200,000 clones listed, around four fifths were seen once. Germline-derived CDR1 and CDR2 are SGHTA and FQGNSA. V lost 7 bases to trimming and J lost 4 bases, with 13 bases between them. The CDR3 loop spans 13 amino acids. The gene calls are TRBV7-2 and TRBJ1-1, with D possibly matching TRBD1 (6 bases). The receptor was isolated from a man in his thirties or forties in good health and CMV-seronegative. The sample comprised PBMCs. CDR3 sequence reads: CASTKGGGTEAFF. The CDR3 region has the DNA TGTGCCAGCACTAAGGGAGGGGGCACTGAAGCTTTCTTT.